One and the same sample provided the 14 T cell receptor beta chains below, sequenced in a study of T cell repertoires in aging, cancer and after chemotherapy. A mixed TRB-A/B primer pool amplified rearranged TRB by multiplex touch-down PCR. MiXCR, run by TCRdb on the multiplex PCR reads, gives a single entry per CDR3 protein. This sample yields about 12,000 distinct CDR3 sequences, of which 21% are seen a single time; approximately 5.4% belongs to the top ten. Peripheral blood genomic DNA, not sorted cells or RNA, was the template. The sequencing input was blood. The source of these receptors is a human donor in good health.

The chain carries TRBV12-3 or TRBV12-4 and TRBJ1-1; D possibly corresponds to TRBD1 (5 bases). CDR3 length equals 15 residues. V was shortened by 2 bases and J by 5 bases, with 15 bases between the two germline ends. The CDR3 DNA reads as TGTGCCAGCAGTTTAAATCGGGGCTTTGGGACTGAAGCTTTCTTT. Translating it yields CASSLNRGFGTEAFF.

The chain employs TRBV20-1 and TRBJ1-6; TRBD1 agrees at 7 bases. Unmatched junction bases numbered 9, after V lost 3 bases and J lost 10 bases. The CDR3 consists of 14 residues. The germline V gene has CDR1 DFQATT and CDR2 SNEGSKA (reference sequence). The CDR3 DNA is TGCAGTGCTAGGACAGGGCTTTCTAGCTCACCCCTCCACTTT. Its protein is CSARTGLSSSPLHF.

The chain links TRBV5-1 to TRBJ1-2; 8 bases match TRBD1. The germline gives CDR1 SGHRS, CDR2 YFSETQ. J was trimmed by 0 bases and V by 4 bases; bases with no gene match: 11. The CDR3 consists of 17 residues. Here the CDR3 reads CASSAPGRTGPNYGYTF. The CDR3 DNA sequence: TGCGCCAGCAGCGCCCCCGGTAGGACAGGGCCTAACTATGGCTACACCTTC. The complete variable domain, with remaining parts taken from reference TRBV5-1 and TRBJ1-2, reads KAGVTQTPRYLIKTRGQQVTLSCSPISGHRSVSWYQQTPGQGLQFLFEYFSETQRNKGNFPGRFSGRQFSNSRSEMNVSTLELGDSALYLCASSAPGRTGPNYGYTFGSGTRLTVV.

This chain uses TRBV20-1 with TRBJ1-4; TRBD1 is a possible D gene (6 bases). CDR1 is DFQATT, CDR2 SNEGSKA, per germline (reference sequence). Trimming removed 3 bases at V and 10 bases at J, with 12 bases between. The CDR3 totals 12 residues. This CDR3 reads CSARGAARKLFF. The DNA of the CDR3 is TGCAGTGCTAGGGGGGCAGCCCGAAAACTGTTTTTT.

The CDR3 sequence is CASKGQNTDTQYF. The CDR3 DNA reads as TGTGCCAGCAAAGGACAGAACACAGATACGCAGTATTTT. This chain uses TRBV6-5 with TRBJ2-3; D is perhaps TRBD1 (6 bases). The CDR3 runs to 13 residues. Looked up from germline, CDR1 is MNHEY and CDR2 is SVGAGI. Between the trimmed V and J ends, which lost 7 bases and 2 bases, there was a span of 10 bases.

This clonotype is classed as medium-sized. The chain links TRBV20-1 to TRBJ1-2; weak D call: TRBD1 (6 bases). The CDR3 consists of 12 residues. CDR1 DFQATT and CDR2 SNEGSKA come from the germline V gene (reference sequence). The V end was cut by 3 bases, the J end by 7 bases, with 12 bases between. The CDR3 protein is CSASPSRGGYTF. The CDR3 DNA follows: TGCAGTGCTAGCCCTTCCAGGGGTGGCTACACCTTC.

This clonotype came up many times. V gene TRBV6-5 combines with J gene TRBJ2-7; 8 positions match TRBD2. This CDR3 has 13 amino acids. V lost 5 bases to trimming and J lost 7 bases; unmatched junction nucleotides: 7. Germline CDR1 MNHEY, CDR2 SVGAGI. CDR3 bases: TGTGCCAGCAGTGCGCGGGGGGCCGGAGAGCAGTACTTC. Amino acid sequence: CASSARGAGEQYF.

This clonotype appeared a few times. The chain is built from TRBV11-3 and TRBJ2-5; D ambiguous. Germline V gene lookup returns CDR1 SGHNT and CDR2 YENEEA. This CDR3 contains 15 residues. V lost 1 base and J 1 base, leaving 10 bases between the germline ends. CDR3 nucleotide sequence: TGTGCCAGCAGCTTAGGCTCTAGAAGCCAAGAGACCCAGTACTTC. Translating it yields CASSLGSRSQETQYF.

This clonotype was detected only a few times. The gene calls are TRBV7-2 and TRBJ1-4; possible D gene TRBD1, 6 bases. The CDR3 length is 15 residues. The germline gives CDR1 SGHTA, CDR2 FQGNSA. V lost 4 bases, J lost 0 bases, and 9 bases lay in between. CDR3 sequence (DNA): TGTGCCAGCAGCTCTGGACAGTCAACTAATGAAAAACTGTTTTTT. This gives the protein CASSSGQSTNEKLFF. Combining the CDR3 with reference TRBV7-2 and TRBJ1-4 gives the whole variable domain GAGVSQSPSNKVTEKGKDVELRCDPISGHTALYWYRQSLGQGLEFLIYFQGNSAPDKSGLPSDRFSAERTGGSVSTLTIQRTQQEDSAVYLCASSSGQSTNEKLFFGSGTQLSVL.

A few counts support this clonotype. V and J are TRBV5-1 and TRBJ1-1; D call uncertain. The germline gives CDR1 SGHRS, CDR2 YFSETQ. The CDR3 covers 14 residues. With 1 base removed from V and 0 bases from J, the gap between germline ends came to 7 bases. As DNA, the CDR3 is TGCGCCAGCAGCTTGCAAAACATGAACACTGAAGCTTTCTTT. Translated, it gives CASSLQNMNTEAFF.

This rearrangement joins TRBV7-9 to TRBJ2-5, with D perhaps matching TRBD1 or TRBD2 (5 bases each). Trimming removed 7 bases from V and 5 bases from J, with 17 bases in between. From germline, CDR1 is SEHNR and CDR2 FQNEAQ (reference sequence). The CDR3 is made up of 14 amino acids. Here the CDR3 reads CASTRGEGSETQYF. The CDR3 DNA is TGTGCCAGCACCCGAGGAGAGGGGAGCGAGACCCAGTACTTC.

In the case of this clonotype: This may stem from a read error, because a much larger clone lies one nucleotide away. The chain carries TRBV20-1 and TRBJ2-1, with D uncertain. V was pared by 3 bases and J by 3 bases, with 12 bases between. Germline V CDR1 and CDR2: DFQATT, SNEGSKA (reference sequence). The length of the CDR3 is 14 residues. CDR3 in amino acids: CSASRDTNYNEQFF. In DNA form, the CDR3 reads TGCAGTGCTAGTCGTGACACTAACTACAATGAGCAGTTCTTC.

This clonotype was counted between two and nine times. The chain links TRBV19 to TRBJ2-7; possible D gene TRBD1, 5 bases. The CDR3 sequence is 15 residues long. Germline V gene lookup returns CDR1 LNHDA and CDR2 SQIVND (reference sequence). V lost 6 bases and J lost 2, with 17 bases in between. Here the CDR3 DNA reads TGTGCCAGTAGCGAGACCCGCAGGGTTCCCTACGAGCAGTACTTC. Its translation: CASSETRRVPYEQYF. Combining the CDR3 with reference TRBV19 and TRBJ2-7 gives the whole variable domain DGGITQSPKYLFRKEGQNVTLSCEQNLNHDAMYWYRQDPGQGLRLIYYSQIVNDFQKGDIAEGYSVSREKKESFPLTVTSAQKNPTAFYLCASSETRRVPYEQYFGPGTRLTVT.

CDR3 in DNA: TGTGCCAGCTATAGGACAGGGGGCTTTACCGGGGAGCTGTTTTTT. Translation gives CASYRTGGFTGELFF. The V gene is TRBV6-5, the J gene TRBJ2-2, with 11 bases identical to TRBD1. V shed 8 bases, J shed 5 bases, and the junction held 7 bases outside the gene matches. CDR1 and CDR2 (germline): MNHEY, SVGAGI. This CDR3 is 15 amino acids long.